A single sample gave rise to the 27 T cell receptor beta chains below, sequenced in a study of cytomegalovirus exposure and HLA in healthy donors. PCR employed 60 Vbeta and 13 Jbeta primers. Generated by immunoSEQ multiplex PCR, the TCRdb table keeps only in-frame clones and is missing some. The repertoire consists of some 150,000 clones, with about 72% occurring once and the leading ten covering around 3.4%. The source material was PBMCs. All receptors come from a man aged 30 to 39 in good health and CMV-seropositive.

The chain joins TRBV29-1 to TRBJ2-5; D possibly corresponds to TRBD1 (6 bases). The germline V gene has CDR1 SQVTM and CDR2 ANQGSEA. There are 13 residues in the CDR3. Trimming pared 0 bases from V and 5 bases from J, leaving 10 bases between. CDR3 region: CSVEDWGRETQYF. The CDR3 DNA follows: TGCAGCGTTGAAGATTGGGGGCGGGAGACCCAGTACTTC.

The genes are TRBV10-3 and TRBJ1-1; 9 bases align to TRBD1. This CDR3 comprises 19 residues. Trimming took 3 bases from V and 0 from J; bases not matched to a gene: 14. Germline loops: CDR1 ENHRY, CDR2 SYGVKD. The CDR3 coding sequence is TGTGCCATCAGTGATTCCCCAGACAGGGGGTATGGCATGAACACTGAAGCTTTCTTT. Translating gives CAISDSPDRGYGMNTEAFF.

The V gene is TRBV27, the J gene TRBJ1-6, with D maybe TRBD1 (6 bases). The ends were cut back, 5 bases at V and 4 bases at J, with 15 bases in the middle. The CDR3 length is 16 residues. The germline V gene encodes CDR1 MNHEY and CDR2 SMNVEV (reference sequence). CDR3 sequence reads: CASSTLGQIYNSPLHF. CDR3 nucleotides: TGTGCCAGCAGTACCCTCGGACAGATTTATAATTCACCCCTCCACTTT.

This chain connects TRBV6-5 to TRBJ1-5; 8 bases are a match to TRBD1. V was pared by 2 bases and J by 7 bases, with 10 bases of the junction left unmatched. Germline CDR1 is MNHEY and CDR2 is SVGAGI. This CDR3 has 16 amino acids. DNA of the CDR3: TGTGCCAGCAGTTACGCCCCGACAGGGGTAGAGCAGCCCCAGCATTTT. It specifies CASSYAPTGVEQPQHF.

The chain carries TRBV18 and TRBJ2-7; 9 bases line up with TRBD1. The trim removed 5 bases at V and 2 bases at J, leaving 10 bases unmatched. In germline, CDR1 is KGHSH, CDR2 LQKENI. The CDR3 covers 16 residues. In nucleotides, the CDR3 is TGTGCCAGCTCAGTAACTACAGGGGGCTTGACCTACGAGCAGTACTTC. It specifies CASSVTTGGLTYEQYF. The full variable domain, rest sourced from reference TRBV18 and TRBJ2-7, is NAGVMQNPRHLVRRRGQEARLRCSPMKGHSHVYWYRQLPEEGLKFMVYLQKENIIDESGMPKERFSAEFPKEGPSILRIQQVVRGDSAAYFCASSVTTGGLTYEQYFGPGTRLTVT.

This rearrangement joins TRBV7-8 to TRBJ1-3; D may be TRBD1 (6 bases). V was cut by 5 bases and J by 4 bases, with 15 bases left in between. There are 15 residues in the CDR3. In germline, CDR1 is SGHVS, CDR2 FQNEAQ. CDR3 protein: CASSLGRGGGNTIYF. The DNA for the CDR3 is TGTGCCAGCAGCCTGGGTAGAGGGGGAGGAAACACCATATATTTT.

This rearrangement joins TRBV7-2 to TRBJ2-7, with a tentative D call TRBD2 (6 bases). CDR1 SGHTA and CDR2 FQGNSA come from the germline V gene. V was cut by 5 bases and J by 2 bases, with 16 bases left in between. The CDR3 length is 15 residues. CDR3 protein: CASSPSPRGTYEQYF. CDR3 sequence (DNA): TGTGCCAGCAGCCCCTCCCCCCGGGGGACCTACGAGCAGTACTTC.

The V gene is TRBV7-2, the J gene TRBJ2-3; 7 nucleotides line up with TRBD2. CDR3 length: 14 amino acids. V dropped 3 bases and J dropped 2; count of bases not matched to a gene: 2. Germline CDR1 SGHTA, CDR2 FQGNSA. The CDR3 sequence is CASSFGGSTDTQYF. The CDR3 region has the DNA TGTGCCAGCAGCTTCGGGGGGTCCACAGATACGCAGTATTTT.

V gene TRBV29-1 combines with J gene TRBJ1-3, with D perhaps TRBD1 (5 bases). V was trimmed by 4 bases and J by 4 bases, leaving 17 bases between them. Germline V CDR1 and CDR2: SQVTM, ANQGSEA. The CDR3 is made up of 15 amino acids. The CDR3: CSVVGRTPLGNTIYF. Written as DNA, the CDR3 is TGCAGCGTTGTTGGGAGGACACCCTTAGGAAACACCATATATTTT.

V is TRBV5-1 and J is TRBJ2-2, with 10 bases aligning to TRBD1. V trimming: 0 bases; J trimming: 3 bases; junction bases outside the gene matches: 8. The CDR3 is 18 residues long. Germline V gene data show CDR1 as SGHRS and CDR2 as YFSETQ. Here the CDR3 reads CASSLGPSGQGDTGELFF. The CDR3 DNA reads TGCGCCAGCAGCTTGGGTCCCTCCGGACAGGGGGACACCGGGGAGCTGTTTTTT.

The rearrangement joins TRBV4-3 to TRBJ2-1, with 14 bases identical to TRBD2. CDR1 is LGHNA and CDR2 is YSLEER in the germline V gene. This CDR3 has 15 amino acids. J gave up 8 bases and V 4 bases, and 4 bases lay outside the gene matches. As DNA, the CDR3 is TGCGCCAGCAGCCGACTAGCGGGGGGGCCTTATGAGCAGTTCTTC. It codes for CASSRLAGGPYEQFF.

This clone was detected a few times. V usage is TRBV2 and J usage is TRBJ2-5; possible D gene TRBD2, 6 bases. The length of the CDR3 is 14 residues. The ends were cut back, 6 bases at V and 2 bases at J, with 13 bases in the middle. The V gene's germline CDR1 is SNHLY and CDR2 FYNNEI. CDR3 in amino acids: CASSLLAAQETQYF. As DNA, the CDR3 is TGTGCCAGCAGCTTACTAGCTGCTCAAGAGACCCAGTACTTC.

V and J are TRBV27 and TRBJ2-1, with 9 bases fitting TRBD1. Germline trimming cut 3 bases from V and 1 base from J; bases unmatched to any gene: 13. From germline, CDR1 is MNHEY and CDR2 SMNVEV (reference sequence). The CDR3 runs to 19 residues. The CDR3 spells CASSFLPQTGGISYNEQFF. The CDR3 DNA follows: TGTGCCAGCAGTTTCCTACCCCAAACAGGGGGCATATCCTACAATGAGCAGTTCTTC.

This CDR3 reads CASSMETPGELFF. The CDR3 DNA reads TGTGCCAGTAGTATGGAGACCCCTGGGGAGCTGTTTTTT. V gene TRBV19 combines with J gene TRBJ2-2; D remains ambiguous. CDR1 LNHDA and CDR2 SQIVND come from the germline V gene (reference sequence). Between the trimmed V and J ends, which lost 3 bases and 8 bases, there was a span of 10 bases. The CDR3 runs to 13 residues.

The rearrangement joins TRBV19 to TRBJ1-2; D is uncertain. Trimming left V 4 bases short and J 6 bases short, with 12 bases between. The CDR3 contains 13 residues. The germline V gene has CDR1 LNHDA and CDR2 SQIVND (reference sequence). The chain's CDR3 is CASSTPEGHGYTF. As DNA, the CDR3 is TGTGCCAGTAGTACCCCAGAGGGCCATGGCTACACCTTC.

V usage is TRBV6-1 and J usage is TRBJ1-1; 8 bases line up with TRBD1. V lost 5 bases and J lost 5; bases outside the gene matches: 10. This CDR3 contains 15 residues. CDR1 and CDR2 (germline): MNHNS, SASEGT. CDR3 sequence: CASSSQGEVGTEAFF. The DNA of the CDR3 is TGTGCCAGCAGTTCACAGGGGGAAGTGGGTACTGAAGCTTTCTTT.

This clone was seen only a few times. The chain recombines TRBV2 with TRBJ2-7; 7 bases agree with TRBD1. Germline CDR1 is SNHLY and CDR2 is FYNNEI. The CDR3 spans 12 residues. Trimming took 8 bases from V and 2 from J; bases not matched to a gene: 3. The CDR3 bases are TGTGCCAGCCGGGACAGCGCCTACGAGCAGTACTTC. This gives the protein CASRDSAYEQYF.

This clone appeared a few times. The rearrangement uses TRBV6-6 and TRBJ2-7, with 8 bases aligning to TRBD2. Germline V gene data show CDR1 as MNHNY and CDR2 as SVGAGI (reference sequence). The CDR3 runs 14 residues. The ends lost 7 bases at V and 0 bases at J; junction bases unmatched: 5. The chain's CDR3 is CASTERGLSYEQYF. For the CDR3, the DNA is TGTGCCAGCACGGAGCGGGGGCTCTCCTACGAGCAGTACTTC.

In its sample, this clone was seen a few times. This chain connects TRBV6-1 to TRBJ2-7, with no clear D. The CDR3 totals 11 residues. CDR1 is MNHNS, CDR2 SASEGT, per germline. V lost 4 bases, J lost 5 bases, and 6 bases lay in between. CDR3 in amino acids: CASSVLDEQYF. The DNA of the CDR3 is TGTGCCAGCAGTGTACTGGACGAGCAGTACTTC.

The gene calls are TRBV19 and TRBJ1-5; D is possibly TRBD1 (6 bases). This CDR3 comprises 15 residues. From germline, CDR1 is LNHDA and CDR2 SQIVND (reference sequence). V lost 5 bases to trimming and J lost 1 base, with 12 bases between them. The CDR3: CASSARGLSNQPQHF. The CDR3 coding sequence is TGTGCCAGTAGTGCCAGGGGCCTAAGCAATCAGCCCCAGCATTTT.

In nucleotides, the CDR3 is TGTGCCAGCTCACCACCATCCCAGGGGGCGGGGGAGCAGTACTTC. The encoded protein is CASSPPSQGAGEQYF. The chain links TRBV18 to TRBJ2-7; 8 bases agree with TRBD1. The J segment lost 7 bases and the V segment lost 0 bases, leaving 8 bases of the junction unmatched. Germline V gene lookup returns CDR1 KGHSH and CDR2 LQKENI. The CDR3 totals 15 residues.

This clone has more than one count but fewer than ten. The rearrangement joins TRBV7-9 to TRBJ2-4, with 10 bases aligning to TRBD1. Per germline, CDR1 SEHNR and CDR2 FQNEAQ (reference sequence). V shed 8 bases, J shed 3 bases, and the junction held 7 bases outside the gene matches. The CDR3 runs 15 residues. The CDR3 DNA is TGTGCCAGCGGCAAGGACAGGGGGGACAAAAACATTCAGTACTTC. It specifies CASGKDRGDKNIQYF.

The J gene is TRBJ2-1, the V gene TRBV19; TRBD2 matches at 10 bases. The CDR3 runs 17 residues. Per germline, CDR1 LNHDA and CDR2 SQIVND (reference sequence). After removal of 3 bases from V and 0 bases from J, the junction contained 5 bases not matched to a gene. Written as DNA, the CDR3 is TGTGCCAGTAGTATTGTTAGCGGGGGGAGCTCCTACAATGAGCAGTTCTTC. Amino acids: CASSIVSGGSSYNEQFF. Combining the CDR3 with reference TRBV19 and TRBJ2-1 gives the whole variable domain DGGITQSPKYLFRKEGQNVTLSCEQNLNHDAMYWYRQDPGQGLRLIYYSQIVNDFQKGDIAEGYSVSREKKESFPLTVTSAQKNPTAFYLCASSIVSGGSSYNEQFFGPGTRLTVL.

The CDR3 loop is CASSLIQNYGYTF. CDR3 sequence (DNA): TGTGCCAGCAGCTTAATACAGAACTATGGCTACACCTTC. This chain connects TRBV11-2 to TRBJ1-2; D remains ambiguous. Germline lookup yields CDR1 SGHAT and CDR2 FQNNGV. V lost 2 bases and J 2 bases, leaving 6 bases between the germline ends. The length of the CDR3 is 13 residues. Drawing the rest from reference TRBV11-2 and TRBJ1-2, the complete variable domain is EAGVAQSPRYKIIEKRQSVAFWCNPISGHATLYWYQQILGQGPKLLIQFQNNGVVDDSQLPKDRFSAERLKGVDSTLKIQPAKLEDSAVYLCASSLIQNYGYTFGSGTRLTVV.

The chain uses TRBV15 and TRBJ1-5, with D perhaps matching TRBD1 (5 bases). Germline V gene data show CDR1 as LNHNV and CDR2 as YYDKDF (reference sequence). The CDR3 totals 15 residues. Trimming removed 0 bases from V and 4 bases from J, with 10 bases in between. The CDR3 DNA reads TGTGCCACCAGCAGAGAGACTCAGGGAAATCAGCCCCAGCATTTT. It encodes CATSRETQGNQPQHF.

V gene TRBV11-2 combines with J gene TRBJ1-2, with D unclear. V shed 0 bases and J shed 8 bases, with 13 bases lying between them. The CDR3 is 14 residues long. Germline values: CDR1 SGHAT, CDR2 FQNNGV. CDR3 residues: CASSLELGTIGYTF. CDR3 nucleotides: TGTGCCAGCAGCTTAGAGTTGGGTACTATAGGCTACACCTTC.

This clone was found a few times. The chain carries TRBV5-1 and TRBJ2-5; 11 positions match TRBD2. Germline V gives CDR1 SGHRS, CDR2 YFSETQ. CDR3 length: 15 amino acids. V lost 4 bases, J lost 5 bases, and 7 bases stayed unmatched. The CDR3 coding sequence is TGCGCCAGCAGCGTGGGGACTAGCGGTTACGAGACCCAGTACTTC. Protein sequence: CASSVGTSGYETQYF.